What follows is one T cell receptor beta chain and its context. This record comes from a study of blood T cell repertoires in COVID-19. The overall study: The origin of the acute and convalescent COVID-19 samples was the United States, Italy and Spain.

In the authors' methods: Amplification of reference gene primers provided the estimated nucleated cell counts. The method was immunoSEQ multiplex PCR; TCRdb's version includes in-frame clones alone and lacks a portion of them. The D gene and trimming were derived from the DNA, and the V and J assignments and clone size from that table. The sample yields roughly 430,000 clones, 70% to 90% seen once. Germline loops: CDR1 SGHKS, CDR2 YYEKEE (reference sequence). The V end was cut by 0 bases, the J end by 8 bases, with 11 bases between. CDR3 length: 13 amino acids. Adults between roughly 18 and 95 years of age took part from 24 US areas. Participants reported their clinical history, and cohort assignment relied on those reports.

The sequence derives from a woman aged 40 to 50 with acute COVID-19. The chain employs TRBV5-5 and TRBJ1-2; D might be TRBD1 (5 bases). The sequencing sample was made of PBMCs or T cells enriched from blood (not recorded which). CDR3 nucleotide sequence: TGTGCCAGCAGCTTGGGGGGCGGAGAGGGCTACACCTTC. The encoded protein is CASSLGGGEGYTF.